This passage covers 14 T cell receptor beta chains from one sample sequenced in a study of control samples from healthy donors and cancer patients. Libraries were prepared by immunoSEQ multiplex PCR; TCRdb keeps only in-frame clonotypes and omits some of them. Counted here are 60,000 to 100,000 clones, around 89% occurring once; the ten biggest clones make up 6.5% to 7.5%. Sequencing was performed on blood. These receptors were collected from a man in his forties or fifties in good health.

The chain employs TRBV3-1 (or the pseudogene TRBV3-2) and TRBJ2-5; 10 positions agree with TRBD2. Germline CDR1 reads LGHDT; CDR2 reads YNNKEL (reference sequence). The CDR3 loop spans 15 amino acids. J gave up 5 bases and V 7 bases, and 10 bases lay outside the gene matches. CDR3 region: CASTLTSGIFETQYF. CDR3 coding DNA: TGTGCCAGCACCCTTACTAGCGGGATTTTTGAGACCCAGTACTTC.

The chain has TRBV7-9 and TRBJ2-3, with D tentatively TRBD1 (5 bases). The CDR3 has 16 amino acids. The V end lost 3 bases, the J end lost 1 base, and 14 bases lay between the germline ends. Germline V gene sequence: CDR1 SEHNR, CDR2 FQNEAQ (reference sequence). The CDR3 DNA reads as TGTGCCAGCAGCTTCTGGGGCGGCCAACGCACAGATACGCAGTATTTT. Translation: CASSFWGGQRTDTQYF.

In its sample, this clone is medium-sized. This chain joins TRBV4-2 and TRBJ2-1, with 11 bases fitting TRBD2. V was pared by 1 base and J by 2 bases, with 16 bases of the junction left unmatched. Looked up from germline, CDR1 is LGHNA and CDR2 is YNFKEQ. This CDR3 contains 21 residues. The CDR3 spells CASSQAASGGTIGQTYNEQFF. The CDR3 nucleotides are TGTGCCAGCAGCCAAGCGGCTAGCGGGGGGACAATCGGGCAAACCTACAATGAGCAGTTCTTC.

CDR3: CASSEAGRGETQYF. DNA of the CDR3: TGCGCCAGCAGTGAGGCGGGGAGGGGAGAGACCCAGTACTTC. The rearrangement uses TRBV10-2 and TRBJ2-5; TRBD2 aligns across 7 bases. With 2 bases clipped from V and 4 bases from J, the junction kept 4 bases outside the gene matches. This CDR3 comprises 14 residues. Germline V gene data show CDR1 as WSHSY and CDR2 as SAAADI.

This chain connects TRBV24-1 to TRBJ2-5; weak D call: TRBD1 (6 bases). V gave up 4 bases and J gave up 2 bases, with 13 bases separating them. The CDR3 is 15 residues long. In germline, CDR1 is KGHDR, CDR2 SFDVKD. The CDR3, as DNA: TGTGCCACCAGTGAGTCCCGGACAGCTCAAGAGACCCAGTACTTC. This encodes CATSESRTAQETQYF.

The V gene is TRBV11-3, the J gene TRBJ2-5, with 8 bases identical to TRBD1. With V trimmed by 1 base and J by 5 bases, 3 bases remained unmatched. The germline CDR1 and CDR2 sequences are SGHNT and YENEEA. The CDR3 is 14 amino acids. As DNA, the CDR3 is TGTGCCAGCAGCTTAGGCAGGGGGCAGGAGACCCAGTACTTC. Protein: CASSLGRGQETQYF. Supplemented by reference TRBV11-3 and TRBJ2-5, the full variable domain reads EAGVVQSPRYKIIEKKQPVAFWCNPISGHNTLYWYLQNLGQGPELLIRYENEEAVDDSQLPKDRFSAERLKGVDSTLKIQPAELGDSAVYLCASSLGRGQETQYFGPGTRLLVL.

CDR3 amino acids: CAWNPGSNYGYTF. Written as DNA, the CDR3 is TGTGCCTGGAACCCAGGGAGTAACTATGGCTACACCTTC. This chain uses TRBV30 with TRBJ1-2; perhaps TRBD1 as D (5 bases). Germline V gene lookup returns CDR1 GTSNPN and CDR2 SVGIG (reference sequence). V lost 4 bases, J lost 1 base, and 10 bases lay in between. This CDR3 spans 13 amino acids.

The CDR3 here is CASSLGGYYGYTF. The DNA for the CDR3 is TGTGCCAGCAGTTTAGGCGGATACTATGGCTACACCTTC. This chain links TRBV27 with TRBJ1-2; D not resolved. The CDR3 is 13 residues long. CDR1 is MNHEY and CDR2 is SMNVEV in the germline V gene (reference sequence). The ends were cut back, 2 bases at V and 3 bases at J, with 7 bases in the middle.

V gene TRBV6-6 combines with J gene TRBJ2-7; 7 positions match TRBD1. This CDR3 contains 16 residues. The J segment lost 1 base and the V segment lost 5 bases, leaving 11 bases of the junction unmatched. Germline-derived CDR1 and CDR2 are MNHNY and SVGAGI (reference sequence). Written as DNA, the CDR3 is TGTGCCAGCAGTCGGGCGGACAGGTCCTCATCCTACGAGCAGTACTTC. It codes for CASSRADRSSSYEQYF.

This clone has a handful of counts. The chain combines TRBV2 with TRBJ1-1, with 7 nucleotides matching TRBD1. The germline gives CDR1 SNHLY, CDR2 FYNNEI. The CDR3 is 15 residues long. Trimming cost V 1 base and J 1 base; bases outside gene matches: 3. The CDR3: CASSEGDSGNTEAFF. The DNA of the CDR3 is TGTGCCAGCAGTGAAGGGGACAGCGGGAACACTGAAGCTTTCTTT.

The chain has TRBV7-2 and TRBJ2-1; TRBD2 matches at 9 bases. The CDR3 has 14 amino acids. The germline CDR1 and CDR2 sequences are SGHTA and FQGNSA. Trimming took 1 base from V and 7 from J; bases not matched to a gene: 2. DNA for the CDR3: TGTGCCAGCAGCTTAGGCGGGGGGGCTAATGAGCAGTTCTTC. Protein sequence: CASSLGGGANEQFF.

The chain links TRBV30 to TRBJ1-3, with 7 nucleotides matching TRBD1. The CDR3 has 12 residues. The V gene end was trimmed by 5 bases and the J gene end by 4 bases; junction bases not matched to a gene: 2. In germline, CDR1 is GTSNPN, CDR2 SVGIG (reference sequence). The CDR3 loop reads CAWETGGNTIYF. CDR3 DNA: TGTGCCTGGGAGACAGGGGGAAACACCATATATTTT.

This sequence joins TRBV30 and TRBJ2-2, with a possible D match to TRBD2 (7 bases). The V end lost 3 bases, the J end lost 5 bases, and 16 bases lay between the germline ends. The CDR3 contains 15 residues. The germline CDR1 and CDR2 sequences are GTSNPN and SVGIG (reference sequence). In nucleotides, the CDR3 is TGTGCCTGGAGAGCGGGAAGGGGGTGGACCGGGGAGCTGTTTTTT. Its translation is CAWRAGRGWTGELFF.

This clone was observed a few times. This rearrangement joins TRBV5-5 to TRBJ1-5; 8 bases are a match to TRBD1. The CDR3 has 16 amino acids. The V gene end was trimmed by 1 base and the J gene end by 1 base; junction bases not matched to a gene: 4. CDR1 is SGHKS, CDR2 YYEKEE, per germline (reference sequence). The CDR3 sequence is CASSLRRDRSNQPQHF. CDR3 in DNA: TGTGCCAGCAGCTTGCGCCGGGACAGGAGCAATCAGCCCCAGCATTTT. Full variable domain (rest looked up from reference TRBV5-5 and TRBJ1-5): DAGVTQSPTHLIKTRGQQVTLRCSPISGHKSVSWYQQVLGQGPQFIFQYYEKEERGRGNFPDRFSARQFPNYSSELNVNALLLGDSALYLCASSLRRDRSNQPQHFGDGTRLSIL.